These T cell receptor beta chains were read from a single sample in a study of metastatic and nonmetastatic thyroid tumors. TCRdb re-processed the PCR reads through MiXCR. Altogether under 35,000 clones are present, over 20% being singletons, with the ten largest covering roughly 15%. The sequencing input was blood. The receptors derive from a female donor with papillary thyroid cancer or a benign thyroid nodule (not recorded which). Some clones in this sample may be carry-over from other donors' samples. The CDR3 runs from the conserved cysteine through the conserved F or W. D genes are given only for firm matches. Clone size is shown for a subset of rows, as once, few, many or a class of expanded clone.

>many|TRBV20-1|TRBD1|TRBJ2-3
CSASRDRGSTDTQYF
TGCAGTGCTAGCCGGGACAGGGGAAGCACAGATACGCAGTATTTT
>-|TRBV3-1|-|TRBJ2-7
CASSQGGEQYF
TGTGCCAGCAGCCAGGGCGGCGAGCAGTACTTC
>few|TRBV6-1|TRBD2|TRBJ2-7
CASSESTTSGMLSYEQYF
TGTGCCAGCAGTGAATCCACGACTAGCGGGATGCTCTCCTACGAGCAGTACTTC
>many|TRBV5-1|-|TRBJ2-3
CASSSGGTDTQYF
TGCGCCAGCAGCTCTGGGGGGACAGATACGCAGTATTTT
>-|TRBV3-1|-|TRBJ1-2
CASSQGGNGALCGYTF
TGTGCCAGCAGCCAAGGAGGCAATGGGGCACTTTGTGGCTACACCTTC
>-|TRBV30|-|TRBJ1-2
CAWSPRGIRGYGYTF
TGTGCCTGGAGTCCCCGTGGGATTCGAGGCTATGGCTACACCTTC
>medium-sized|TRBV10-3|-|TRBJ2-1
CAISVEPSYNEQFF
TGTGCCATCAGTGTGGAGCCCTCCTACAATGAGCAGTTCTTC
>-|TRBV19|-|TRBJ2-1
CASSPMGRNEQFF
TGTGCCAGTAGTCCGATGGGACGCAATGAGCAGTTCTTC
>few|TRBV6-2/TRBV6-3|-|TRBJ1-2
CASRTGRLAYNF
TGTGCCAGCAGGACAGGACGGTTGGCCTACAACTTC
>-|TRBV5-1|-|TRBJ1-2
CASSEGVEGYTF
TGCGCCAGCAGTGAGGGGGTGGAGGGCTACACCTTC